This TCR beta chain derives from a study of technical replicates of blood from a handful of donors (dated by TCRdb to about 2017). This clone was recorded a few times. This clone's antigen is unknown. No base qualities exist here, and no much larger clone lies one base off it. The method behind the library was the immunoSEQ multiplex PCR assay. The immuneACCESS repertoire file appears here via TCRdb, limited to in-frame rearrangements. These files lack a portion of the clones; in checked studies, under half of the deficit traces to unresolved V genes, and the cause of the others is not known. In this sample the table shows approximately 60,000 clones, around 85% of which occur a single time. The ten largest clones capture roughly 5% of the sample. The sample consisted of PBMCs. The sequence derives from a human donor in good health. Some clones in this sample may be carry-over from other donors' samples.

The CDR3 region: CASSIATNSNYGYTF. Read as DNA, the sequence is TGTGCCAGTAGTATAGCGACAAATTCTAACTATGGCTACACCTTC. The chain employs TRBV19 and TRBJ1-2; the D gene cannot be resolved reliably. Cut back by 1 base and 0 bases, the V and J ends lie 9 bases apart. The CDR3 sequence holds 15 residues, the cysteine and phenylalanine included. Only the CDR3 DNA stays, 45 bases, in frame from base 1. Reading the germline V gene (reference sequence) gives CDR1 LNHDA and CDR2 SQIVND.